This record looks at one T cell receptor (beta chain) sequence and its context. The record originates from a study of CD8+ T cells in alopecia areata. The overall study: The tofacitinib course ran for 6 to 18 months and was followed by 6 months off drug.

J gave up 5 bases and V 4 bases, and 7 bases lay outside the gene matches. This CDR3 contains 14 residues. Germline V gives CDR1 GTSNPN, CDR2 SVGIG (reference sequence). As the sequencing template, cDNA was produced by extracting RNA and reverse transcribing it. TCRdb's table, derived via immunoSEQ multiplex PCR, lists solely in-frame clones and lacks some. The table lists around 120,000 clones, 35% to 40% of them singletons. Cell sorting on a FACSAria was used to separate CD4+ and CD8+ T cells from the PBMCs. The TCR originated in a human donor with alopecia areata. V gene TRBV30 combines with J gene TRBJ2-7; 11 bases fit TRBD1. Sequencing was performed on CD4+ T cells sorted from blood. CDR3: CAWTQGQGANEQYF. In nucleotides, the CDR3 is TGTGCCTGGACCCAAGGACAGGGGGCCAACGAGCAGTACTTC.